These 29 T cell receptor beta chains were all obtained from the same sample, sequenced in a study of blood T cell repertoires in COVID-19. Clones were sequenced by immunoSEQ multiplex PCR, and TCRdb holds only the in-frame ones, with some missing. The sample yields 100,000 to 150,000 clones, 80% to 95% seen once. The sample comprised peripheral blood. These receptors came from a man in his fifties or sixties with COVID-19, enrolled during active disease.

The chain couples TRBV18 to TRBJ2-1; TRBD2 matches 7 bases. In germline, CDR1 is KGHSH, CDR2 LQKENI. The V segment lost 2 bases and the J segment 8 bases; nucleotides outside the gene matches: 9. The CDR3 sequence is 15 residues long. CDR3 nucleotide sequence: TGTGCCAGCTCACCAGGGGCGGGAGCTCCGGATGAGCAGTTCTTC. Its protein is CASSPGAGAPDEQFF.

This clone was counted a single time. The chain carries TRBV19 and TRBJ2-2, with TRBD2 matching over 10 bases. CDR3 length equals 15 residues. V lost 5 bases, J lost 7 bases, and 7 bases stayed unmatched. Germline V gives CDR1 LNHDA, CDR2 SQIVND (reference sequence). The CDR3 here is CASSSLAGVFGELFF. The CDR3 DNA follows: TGTGCCAGTAGTTCGCTAGCGGGAGTATTCGGGGAGCTGTTTTTT.

The chain couples TRBV6-2 or TRBV6-3 to TRBJ2-5; D remains unclear. The germline CDR1 and CDR2 sequences are MNHEY and SVGEGT. The CDR3 is 15 amino acids. Trimming left V 0 bases short and J 5 bases short, with 13 bases between. For the CDR3, the DNA is TGTGCCAGCAGTTACTCGAGTCTTTTGAGGGAGACCCAGTACTTC. It translates to CASSYSSLLRETQYF.

The chain combines TRBV4-3 with TRBJ2-3; 10 nucleotides align to TRBD1. The CDR3 runs to 18 residues. Germline values: CDR1 LGHNA, CDR2 YSLEER. The trim removed 4 bases at V and 3 bases at J, leaving 13 bases unmatched. The CDR3 nucleotides are TGCGCCAGCAGCCTGCCCGTTAGGACAGGGGGATGTACAGATACGCAGTATTTT. Protein sequence: CASSLPVRTGGCTDTQYF.

The CDR3 nucleotides read TGTGCCAGCAGCCTACGAGGAGGAATAGGCAAAAACATTCAGTACTTC. It yields the protein CASSLRGGIGKNIQYF. V usage is TRBV7-2 and J usage is TRBJ2-4; a weak D match, TRBD2 (5 bases). The CDR3 spans 16 residues. Per the germline V gene, CDR1 is SGHTA and CDR2 is FQGNSA. Trimming stripped 5 bases from V and 3 bases from J, with 17 bases between.

V is TRBV5-1 and J is TRBJ2-2, with 8 nucleotides matching TRBD2. This CDR3 is built from 14 residues. V lost 9 bases, J lost 3 bases, and 7 bases stayed unmatched. The germline CDR1 and CDR2 sequences are SGHRS and YFSETQ. CDR3 sequence reads: CATSPGLDTGELFF. The CDR3 DNA reads as TGCGCCACCTCTCCGGGACTAGACACCGGGGAGCTGTTTTTT.

The chain carries TRBV12-5 and TRBJ2-1, with 8 bases aligning to TRBD2. The CDR3 is 17 amino acids. Germline CDR1 reads LGHNT; CDR2 reads FRNRAP. Trimming removed 1 base from V and 7 bases from J; junction bases left unmatched: 12. The CDR3 DNA reads TGTGCTAGTGGTTTGGACATAAGCGGGAGTAGTAGGAATGAGCAGTTCTTC. It codes for CASGLDISGSSRNEQFF.

The sample holds one count of this clone. This chain connects TRBV5-6 to TRBJ1-5; possibly TRBD1 for D (5 bases). Trimming pared 4 bases from V and 3 bases from J, leaving 14 bases between. In germline, CDR1 is SGHDT, CDR2 YYEEEE. The CDR3 sequence is 15 residues long. The CDR3 is CASSRLGGNNQPQHF. In DNA, the CDR3 is TGTGCCAGCAGCCGCCTGGGGGGGAACAATCAGCCCCAGCATTTT.

J is TRBJ2-7 and V is TRBV6-5, with D uncertain. V lost 5 bases and J lost 0, with 5 bases in between. Germline CDR1 reads MNHEY; CDR2 reads SVGAGI. CDR3 length: 12 amino acids. The CDR3 DNA is TGTGCCAGCAGTCTTAACTCCTACGAGCAGTACGTC. It yields the protein CASSLNSYEQYV.

The V and J genes are TRBV7-3 and TRBJ2-3; 8 bases align to TRBD1. The length of the CDR3 is 15 residues. With V trimmed by 2 bases and J by 4 bases, 5 bases remained unmatched. Germline CDR1 SGHTA, CDR2 FQGTGA. The CDR3 loop is CASSLVSGGADTQYF. The CDR3 DNA reads as TGTGCCAGCAGCTTAGTGTCAGGGGGCGCAGATACGCAGTATTTT.

The rearrangement links TRBV5-1 to TRBJ1-2; 9 bases are shared with TRBD1. This CDR3 spans 14 amino acids. Germline-derived CDR1 and CDR2 are SGHRS and YFSETQ. V shed 3 bases and J 5 bases; nucleotides not matched to a gene: 5. The CDR3 DNA reads TGCGCCAGCAGCTCGGACAGGGGATGGTATGGCTACACCTTC. Amino acid sequence: CASSSDRGWYGYTF. Full variable domain (rest looked up from reference TRBV5-1 and TRBJ1-2): KAGVTQTPRYLIKTRGQQVTLSCSPISGHRSVSWYQQTPGQGLQFLFEYFSETQRNKGNFPGRFSGRQFSNSRSEMNVSTLELGDSALYLCASSSDRGWYGYTFGSGTRLTVV.

V usage is TRBV19 and J usage is TRBJ1-6; 9 nucleotides align to TRBD1. The length of the CDR3 is 16 residues. The J segment lost 3 bases and the V segment lost 5 bases, leaving 5 bases of the junction unmatched. Germline values: CDR1 LNHDA, CDR2 SQIVND (reference sequence). CDR3 bases: TGTGCCAGTAGTGACGGACAGGGGTTCTATAATTCACCCCTCCACTTT. Translation: CASSDGQGFYNSPLHF.

This clone was seen only once. CDR3 loop: CASSVGQGVNYGYTF. CDR3 sequence (DNA): TGTGCCAGCAGCGTAGGGCAGGGGGTAAACTATGGCTACACCTTC. The V gene is TRBV9, the J gene TRBJ1-2, with TRBD1 matching over 7 bases. V lost 0 bases, J lost 2 bases, and 4 bases stayed unmatched. Germline V CDR1 and CDR2: SGDLS, YYNGEE. The CDR3 runs 15 residues.

The gene calls are TRBV2 and TRBJ1-3; no clear D. Germline V gene lookup returns CDR1 SNHLY and CDR2 FYNNEI. This CDR3 contains 15 residues. Trimming stripped 6 bases from V and 0 bases from J, with 12 bases between. The CDR3 DNA is TGTGCCAGCAGCGACCTGGGAGTCTCTGGAAACACCATATATTTT. It encodes CASSDLGVSGNTIYF.

This clone was found a few times. The chain employs TRBV7-6 and TRBJ2-1; D is ambiguous. Germline-derived CDR1 and CDR2 are SGHVS and FNYEAQ. V lost 5 bases and J 8 bases, leaving 19 bases between the germline ends. The length of the CDR3 is 15 residues. The CDR3 sequence is CASSPWSRGDDEQFF. CDR3 sequence (DNA): TGTGCCAGCAGCCCGTGGTCCAGAGGAGACGATGAGCAGTTCTTC.

J is TRBJ2-7 and V is TRBV7-2; a possible D gene is TRBD2 (6 bases). CDR1 is SGHTA, CDR2 FQGNSA, per germline. There are 14 residues in the CDR3. V lost 5 bases, J lost 5 bases, and 16 bases lay in between. In DNA form, the CDR3 reads TGTGCCAGCAGCCCGCGAGGGGAGGTGCACGAGCAGTACTTC. Protein: CASSPRGEVHEQYF. The full variable domain, in which reference TRBV7-2 and TRBJ2-7 provide the parts outside the CDR3, is GAGVSQSPSNKVTEKGKDVELRCDPISGHTALYWYRQSLGQGLEFLIYFQGNSAPDKSGLPSDRFSAERTGGSVSTLTIQRTQQEDSAVYLCASSPRGEVHEQYFGPGTRLTVT.

V usage is TRBV28 and J usage is TRBJ1-2; 9 bases match TRBD1. Per the germline V gene, CDR1 is MDHEN and CDR2 is SYDVKM. There are 13 residues in the CDR3. The V and J ends lost 7 bases and 4 bases, in that order; junction bases with no gene match: 4. CDR3 coding DNA: TGTGCCAGCACCACACAGGGGGCCTATGGCTACACCTTC. Protein: CASTTQGAYGYTF.

This clone was detected only once. The rearrangement uses TRBV7-2 and TRBJ2-7; maybe TRBD2 (5 bases). The germline V gene encodes CDR1 SGHTA and CDR2 FQGNSA. V lost 1 base to trimming and J lost 2 bases, with 9 bases between them. The CDR3 loop spans 14 amino acids. CDR3 DNA sequence: TGTGCCAGCAGCTTAGACAGCGGCCCCTACGAGCAGTACTTC. Its translation is CASSLDSGPYEQYF.

This rearrangement joins TRBV29-1 to TRBJ2-2, with D possibly being TRBD2 (5 bases). CDR1 is SQVTM and CDR2 is ANQGSEA in the germline V gene. V shed 8 bases and J shed 6 bases, with 10 bases lying between them. CDR3 size: 11 residues. DNA of the CDR3: TGCAGCACAACTAGAGCCGGGGAGCTGTTTTTT. Its protein is CSTTRAGELFF.

The chain carries TRBV30 and TRBJ2-3; 8 bases line up with TRBD1. V lost 5 bases to trimming and J lost 2 bases; unmatched junction nucleotides: 9. The CDR3 runs to 15 residues. Germline V gives CDR1 GTSNPN, CDR2 SVGIG (reference sequence). Written as DNA, the CDR3 is TGTGCCTGGGCTAGCGCAGGGGGCGTCACAGATACGCAGTATTTT. Protein sequence: CAWASAGGVTDTQYF.

The chain's CDR3 is CASSRGANVLTF. The CDR3 bases are TGTGCCAGCAGCCGGGGGGCCAACGTCCTGACTTTC. V and J are TRBV28 and TRBJ2-6; D gene ambiguous. CDR1 and CDR2 from the germline V gene are MDHEN and SYDVKM. This CDR3 contains 12 residues. The V end lost 6 bases, the J end lost 4 bases, and 4 bases lay between the germline ends.

The gene calls are TRBV27 and TRBJ2-3, with 7 bases that match TRBD2. Germline CDR1 and CDR2: MNHEY and SMNVEV (reference sequence). The CDR3 sequence is 20 residues long. Trimming removed 6 bases from V and 3 bases from J; junction bases left unmatched: 24. The CDR3, as DNA: TGTGCCAGCAGCCGGAGGATTGGACTAGTGGCCCTCAAGAATACAGATACGCAGTATTTT. As protein: CASSRRIGLVALKNTDTQYF.

This clone was detected once. This chain uses TRBV10-3 with TRBJ2-2; 14 bases map to TRBD2. Trimming at V came to 6 bases and at J to 7 bases, leaving 13 bases not matched to a gene. Germline values: CDR1 ENHRY, CDR2 SYGVKD. The CDR3 has 18 amino acids. In DNA form, the CDR3 reads TGTGCCATCAGCCCCGGGACTAGCGGGAGCGGATTTGGCGGGGAGCTGTTTTTT. Translating it yields CAISPGTSGSGFGGELFF.

The chain is built from TRBV5-5 and TRBJ2-1, with 8 bases matching TRBD2. The CDR3 totals 16 residues. Looked up from germline, CDR1 is SGHKS and CDR2 is YYEKEE (reference sequence). Trimming at V came to 3 bases and at J to 5 bases, leaving 10 bases not matched to a gene. CDR3 protein: CASSWPGNSGNNEQFF. DNA of the CDR3: TGTGCCAGCAGCTGGCCCGGGAATAGCGGGAACAATGAGCAGTTCTTC.

The chain carries TRBV19 and TRBJ2-7; possibly TRBD1 for D (6 bases). This CDR3 has 14 residues. Germline V gene lookup returns CDR1 LNHDA and CDR2 SQIVND (reference sequence). V was cut by 2 bases and J by 0 bases, with 8 bases left in between. In DNA form, the CDR3 reads TGTGCCAGTAGTATACAGGGGAGCTCCTACGAGCAGTACTTC. It codes for CASSIQGSSYEQYF.

The chain is built from TRBV2 and TRBJ1-2; D might be TRBD1 (5 bases). The V end lost 4 bases, the J end lost 8 bases, and 17 bases lay between the germline ends. CDR1 and CDR2 from the germline V gene are SNHLY and FYNNEI. The CDR3 spans 14 residues. This CDR3 reads CASSADTPSRGYTF. CDR3 nucleotides: TGTGCCAGCAGTGCGGACACCCCGTCGAGAGGCTACACCTTC.

This clone was found once. The chain employs TRBV12-3 or TRBV12-4 and TRBJ1-1; 7 nucleotides agree with TRBD1. CDR3 size: 13 residues. Trimming cost V 4 bases and J 3 bases; bases outside gene matches: 2. The CDR3 is CASSSTGDTEAFF. The CDR3 nucleotides read TGTGCCAGCAGTTCCACAGGGGACACTGAAGCTTTCTTT.

The genes are TRBV6-5 and TRBJ2-1, with D possibly being TRBD2 (6 bases). Germline V lookup: CDR1 MNHEY, CDR2 SVGAGI. This CDR3 has 12 residues. The V end lost 8 bases, the J end lost 1 base, and 6 bases lay between the germline ends. The CDR3 spells CASGRSYNEQFF. CDR3 bases: TGTGCCAGCGGGAGGTCCTACAATGAGCAGTTCTTC.

The chain joins TRBV7-2 to TRBJ2-4; the match to TRBD1 covers 7 bases. Germline V gives CDR1 SGHTA, CDR2 FQGNSA. The CDR3 totals 18 residues. Trimming took 1 base from V and 2 from J; bases not matched to a gene: 11. Here the CDR3 reads CASSLGRQGVWPKNIQYF. CDR3 sequence (DNA): TGTGCCAGCAGCTTAGGTCGGCAGGGGGTTTGGCCCAAAAACATTCAGTACTTC.